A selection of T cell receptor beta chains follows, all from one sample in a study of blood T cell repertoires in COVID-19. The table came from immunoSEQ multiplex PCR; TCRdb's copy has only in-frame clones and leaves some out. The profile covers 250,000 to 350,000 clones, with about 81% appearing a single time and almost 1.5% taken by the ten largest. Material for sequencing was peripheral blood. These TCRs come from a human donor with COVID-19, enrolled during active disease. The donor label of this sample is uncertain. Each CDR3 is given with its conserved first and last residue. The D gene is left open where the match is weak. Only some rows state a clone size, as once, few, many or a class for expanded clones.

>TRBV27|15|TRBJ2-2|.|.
CASRHHQGTVGELFF
TGTGCCAGCCGCCACCATCAGGGAACCGTCGGGGAGCTGTTTTTT
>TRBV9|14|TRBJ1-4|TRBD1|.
CASSVFQGDEKLFF
TGTGCCAGCAGCGTTTTTCAGGGGGACGAAAAACTGTTTTTT
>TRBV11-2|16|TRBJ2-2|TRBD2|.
CASSSSGGGNTGELFF
TGTGCCAGCAGCTCTAGCGGGGGGGGAAACACCGGGGAGCTGTTTTTT
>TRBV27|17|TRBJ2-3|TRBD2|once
CASSLEAGGLSTDTQYF
TGTGCCAGCAGCCTAGAAGCGGGAGGCCTTAGCACAGATACGCAGTATTTT
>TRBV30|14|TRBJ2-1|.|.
CAWSVQIGFLGQFF
TGTGCCTGGAGTGTACAGATCGGCTTTCTCGGTCAGTTCTTC
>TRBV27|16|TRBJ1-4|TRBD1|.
CASSLTAGQGDEKLFF
TGTGCCAGCAGTTTAACCGCTGGACAGGGGGACGAAAAACTGTTTTTT
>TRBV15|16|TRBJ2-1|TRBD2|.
CATSMMASGAYNEQFF
TGTGCCACCAGCATGATGGCTAGCGGGGCCTACAATGAGCAGTTCTTC
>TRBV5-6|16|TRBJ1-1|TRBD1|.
CASSYFNRGGNTEAFF
TGTGCCAGCAGCTATTTTAACAGGGGCGGGAACACTGAAGCTTTCTTT
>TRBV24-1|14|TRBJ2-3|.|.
CATSVTGGTDTQYF
TGTGCCACCAGTGTTACGGGAGGCACAGATACGCAGTATTTT
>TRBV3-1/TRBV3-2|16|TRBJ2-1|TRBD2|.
CASSQEMAGAYNEQFF
TGTGCCAGCAGCCAAGAAATGGCGGGAGCTTACAATGAGCAGTTCTTC
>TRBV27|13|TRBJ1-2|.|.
CASSLAGFYGYTF
TGTGCCAGCAGTTTAGCGGGGTTCTATGGCTACACCTTC
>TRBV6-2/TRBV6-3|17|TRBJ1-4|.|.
CASSGHRPGSRGEKLFF
TGTGCCAGCAGCGGTCATCGACCGGGATCTCGCGGTGAAAAACTGTTTTTT
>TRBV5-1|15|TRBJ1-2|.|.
CASSSPGGGAGGYTF
TGCGCCAGCAGCTCACCTGGGGGGGGCGCTGGGGGCTACACCTTC
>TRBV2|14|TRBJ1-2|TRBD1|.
CASRTGSGNYGYTF
TGTGCCAGCCGGACAGGGAGTGGTAACTATGGCTACACCTTC
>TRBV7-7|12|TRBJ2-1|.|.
CASSPDSHEQFF
TGTGCTAGCAGTCCCGACTCCCATGAGCAGTTCTTC
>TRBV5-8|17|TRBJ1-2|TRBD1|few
CASSLHRGQGENYGYTF
TGTGCCAGCAGCTTGCATAGGGGACAGGGCGAGAACTATGGCTACACCTTC
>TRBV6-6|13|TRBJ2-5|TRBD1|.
CASSFGGTGRVDF
TGTGCCAGCAGTTTCGGTGGGACAGGGCGTGTGGACTTC
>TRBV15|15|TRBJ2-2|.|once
CATSRVRGSTGELFF
TGTGCCACCAGCAGAGTCCGGGGGAGCACCGGGGAGCTGTTTTTT
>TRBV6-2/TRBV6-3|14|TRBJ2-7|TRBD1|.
CASSQGALYYEQYF
TGTGCCAGCAGCCAGGGGGCCCTCTACTACGAGCAGTACTTC
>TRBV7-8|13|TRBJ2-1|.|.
CASSLAGLNEQFF
TGTGCCAGCAGCTTAGCCGGTTTAAATGAGCAGTTCTTC
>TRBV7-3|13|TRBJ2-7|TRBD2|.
CASRPSGTYEQYF
TGTGCCAGCAGACCTAGCGGGACATACGAGCAGTACTTC
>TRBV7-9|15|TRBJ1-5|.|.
CASSLEGGGNQPQHF
TGTGCCAGCAGCTTAGAGGGCGGGGGGAATCAGCCCCAGCATTTT
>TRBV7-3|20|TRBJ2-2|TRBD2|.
CASSVPAGLAGGPDTGELFF
TGTGCCAGCAGCGTCCCCGCGGGACTAGCGGGAGGACCCGACACCGGGGAGCTGTTTTTT
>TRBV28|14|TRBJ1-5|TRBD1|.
CASSLGQVNQPQHF
TGTGCCAGCAGTTTAGGACAGGTCAATCAGCCCCAGCATTTT
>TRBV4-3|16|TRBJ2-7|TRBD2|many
CASSQTLAGVENEQYF
TGCGCCAGCAGCCAAACTTTAGCGGGAGTGGAAAACGAGCAGTACTTC
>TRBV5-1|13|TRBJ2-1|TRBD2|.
CAGWTSLSNEQFF
TGCGCCGGATGGACTAGCCTTTCCAATGAGCAGTTCTTC
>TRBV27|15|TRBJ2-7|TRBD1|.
CASSPTGTGTYEQYF
TGTGCCAGCAGTCCCACCGGGACAGGGACCTACGAGCAGTACTTC
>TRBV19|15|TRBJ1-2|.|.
CASSNRPRSGFGYTF
TGTGCCAGTAGTAACCGCCCACGCTCGGGGTTTGGCTACACCTTC
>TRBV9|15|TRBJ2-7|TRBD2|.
CASSVDGTSIYEQYF
TGTGCCAGCAGCGTAGACGGGACTAGCATTTACGAGCAGTACTTC
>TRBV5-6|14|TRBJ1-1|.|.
CASSLAGEGTEAFF
TGTGCCAGCAGCTTGGCGGGAGAAGGGACTGAAGCTTTCTTT
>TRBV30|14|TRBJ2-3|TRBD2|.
CAWCPGTSADTQYF
TGTGCCTGGTGCCCCGGGACTAGCGCAGATACGCAGTATTTT
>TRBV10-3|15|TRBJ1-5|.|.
CAISEGGGGDQPQHF
TGTGCCATCAGTGAGGGAGGGGGGGGAGATCAGCCCCAGCATTTT
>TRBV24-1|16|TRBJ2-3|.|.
CATSDLQKGNTDTQYF
TGTGCCACCAGTGATTTGCAGAAGGGGAACACAGATACGCAGTATTTT
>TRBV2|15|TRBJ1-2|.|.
CASSETQGSFAGYTF
TGTGCCAGCAGTGAAACCCAGGGGTCTTTTGCTGGCTACACCTTC
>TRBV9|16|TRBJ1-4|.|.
CASSQERGGSNEKLFF
TGTGCCAGCAGCCAAGAGCGGGGGGGTTCTAATGAAAAACTGTTTTTT
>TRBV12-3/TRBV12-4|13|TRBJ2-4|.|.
CASSFMAKNIQYF
TGTGCCAGCAGTTTTATGGCCAAAAACATTCAGTACTTC
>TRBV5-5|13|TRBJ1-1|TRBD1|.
CASSLTGDTEAFF
TGTGCCAGCAGCTTGACAGGGGACACTGAAGCTTTCTTT
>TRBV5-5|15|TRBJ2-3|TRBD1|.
CASSTGQGPADTQYF
TGTGCCAGCAGCACAGGACAGGGCCCCGCGGATACGCAGTATTTT
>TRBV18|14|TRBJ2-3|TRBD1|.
CASSLGQGPDTQYF
TGTGCCAGCTCACTAGGACAGGGCCCAGATACGCAGTATTTT
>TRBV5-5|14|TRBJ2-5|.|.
CASTPVALQETQYF
TGTGCCAGCACCCCGGTCGCCCTCCAAGAGACCCAGTACTTC
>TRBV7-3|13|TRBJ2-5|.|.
CASSIDSKETQYF
TGTGCCAGCAGCATCGACAGTAAAGAGACCCAGTACTTC
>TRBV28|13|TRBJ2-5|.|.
CASSLRARETQYF
TGTGCCAGCAGTTTGCGGGCTCGGGAGACCCAGTACTTC
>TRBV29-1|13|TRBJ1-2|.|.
CSVEEAYLYGYTF
TGCAGCGTTGAAGAAGCTTACCTTTATGGCTACACCTTC
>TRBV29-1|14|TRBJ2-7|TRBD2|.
CSVGLAGGPYEQYF
TGCAGCGTCGGACTAGCGGGAGGCCCCTACGAGCAGTACTTC
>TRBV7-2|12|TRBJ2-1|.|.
CAGSGVGNEQFF
TGTGCCGGGTCCGGGGTGGGTAATGAGCAGTTCTTC